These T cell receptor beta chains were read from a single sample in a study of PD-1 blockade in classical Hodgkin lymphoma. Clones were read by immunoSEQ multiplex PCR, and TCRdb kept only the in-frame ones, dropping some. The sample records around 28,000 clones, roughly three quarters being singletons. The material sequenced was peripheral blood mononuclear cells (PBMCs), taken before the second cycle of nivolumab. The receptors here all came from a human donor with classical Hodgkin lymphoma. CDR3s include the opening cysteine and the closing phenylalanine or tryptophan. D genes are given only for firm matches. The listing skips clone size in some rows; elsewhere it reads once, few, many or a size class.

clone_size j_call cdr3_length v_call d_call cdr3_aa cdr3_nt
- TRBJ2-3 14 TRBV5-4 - CASSLEVVADTQYF TGTGCCAGCAGCTTGGAAGTGGTAGCAGATACGCAGTATTTT
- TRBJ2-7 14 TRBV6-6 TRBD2 CASRPGTSYSEQYF TGTGCCAGCAGACCCGGGACTAGCTATTCCGAGCAGTACTTC
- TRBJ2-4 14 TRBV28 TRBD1 CASSGTGIKNIQYF TGTGCCAGCAGTGGGACAGGGATCAAAAACATTCAGTACTTC
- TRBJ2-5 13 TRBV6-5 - CASSYSELGTQYF TGTGCCAGCAGTTACTCGGAGCTCGGGACCCAGTACTTC
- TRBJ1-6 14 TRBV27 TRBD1 CASSPGTGQSPLHF TGTGCCAGCAGTCCCGGGACAGGGCAATCACCCCTCCACTTT
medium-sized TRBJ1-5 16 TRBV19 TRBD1 CASSRGTGNVGSPQHF TGTGCCAGTAGTAGAGGGACAGGTAATGTGGGATCGCCCCAGCATTTT
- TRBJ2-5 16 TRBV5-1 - CASSSQNSLARETQYF TGCGCCAGCAGCTCCCAAAACAGTCTTGCGAGGGAGACCCAGTACTTC
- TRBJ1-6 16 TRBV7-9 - CASSRFLAPQPSPLHF TGTGCCAGCAGCCGTTTCCTGGCGCCCCAGCCCTCACCCCTCCACTTT
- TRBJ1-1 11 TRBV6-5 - CASSSATEAFF TGTGCCAGCAGTTCTGCCACTGAAGCTTTCTTT
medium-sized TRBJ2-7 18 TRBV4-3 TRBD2 CASSQEAVAGGISYEQYF TGCGCCAGCAGCCAAGAGGCGGTAGCGGGAGGGATATCCTACGAGCAGTACTTC
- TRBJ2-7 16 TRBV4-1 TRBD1 CASSQVAGQGFYEQYF TGCGCCAGCAGCCAAGTTGCGGGACAGGGGTTCTACGAGCAGTACTTC
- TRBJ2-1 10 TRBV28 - CASRSNEQFF TGTGCCAGCAGATCCAATGAGCAGTTCTTC
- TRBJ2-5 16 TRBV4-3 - CASSGAGQGNQETQYF TGCGCCAGCAGCGGAGCTGGACAAGGGAACCAAGAGACCCAGTACTTC
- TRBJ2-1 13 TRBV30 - CAWTKGEGLEQFF TGTGCCTGGACAAAGGGGGAGGGCCTCGAGCAGTTCTTC
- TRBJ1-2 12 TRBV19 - CASSISVYGYTF TGTGCCAGTAGTATTTCAGTGTATGGCTACACCTTC
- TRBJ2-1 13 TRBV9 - CASSPLWGNEQFF TGTGCCAGCAGCCCGCTCTGGGGCAATGAGCAGTTCTTC
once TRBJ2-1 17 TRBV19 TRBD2 CASSIRSSGGQYNEQFF TGTGCCAGTAGTATACGGTCTAGCGGGGGACAATACAATGAGCAGTTCTTC
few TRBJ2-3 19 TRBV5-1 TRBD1 CASSSGNTGGRGHTDTQYF TGCGCCAGCAGCTCTGGGAACACAGGGGGCCGGGGTCACACAGATACGCAGTATTTT
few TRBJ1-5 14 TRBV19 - CASKVSSGNQPQHF TGTGCCAGCAAAGTCTCCTCGGGCAATCAGCCCCAGCATTTT
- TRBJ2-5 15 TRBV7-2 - CASSSPRQSQETQYF TGTGCCAGCAGCTCCCCCCGACAGAGCCAAGAGACCCAGTACTTC
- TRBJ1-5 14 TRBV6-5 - CASSFDSPNQPQHF TGTGCCAGCAGTTTCGACAGCCCCAATCAGCCCCAGCATTTT
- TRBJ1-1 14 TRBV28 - CASRWRREGTEAFF TGTGCCAGCAGGTGGCGACGAGAGGGGACTGAAGCTTTCTTT
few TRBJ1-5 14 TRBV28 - CASSPVYSNQPQHF TGTGCCAGCAGTCCGGTCTATAGCAATCAGCCCCAGCATTTT
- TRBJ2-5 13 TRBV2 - CASSSGLGETQYF TGTGCCAGCAGTTCAGGGCTCGGCGAGACCCAGTACTTC
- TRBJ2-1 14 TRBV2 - CASSKGRTYNEQFF TGTGCCAGCAGCAAGGGAAGGACCTACAATGAGCAGTTCTTC
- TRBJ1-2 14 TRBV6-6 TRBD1 CASSTTGQGRGYTF TGTGCCAGCAGTACGACGGGACAGGGTCGCGGCTACACCTTC
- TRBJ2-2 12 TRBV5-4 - CASSHPTGELFF TGTGCCAGCAGCCACCCTACCGGGGAGCTGTTTTTT
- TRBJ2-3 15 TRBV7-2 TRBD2 CASSLNGGATDTQYF TGTGCCAGCAGCTTAAACGGGGGGGCGACAGATACGCAGTATTTT
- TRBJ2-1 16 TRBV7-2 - CASSLNAGGAYNEQFF TGTGCCAGCAGCTTAAATGCCGGGGGCGCCTACAATGAGCAGTTCTTC
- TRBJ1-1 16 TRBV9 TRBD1 CASSVGTGGRNTEAFF TGTGCCAGCAGCGTAGGGACAGGGGGGCGGAACACTGAAGCTTTCTTT
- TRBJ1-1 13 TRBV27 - CASRENANTEAFF TGTGCCAGCAGGGAGAATGCCAACACTGAAGCTTTCTTT
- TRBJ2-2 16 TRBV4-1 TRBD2 CASSQPAGANTGELFF TGCGCCAGCAGCCAACCAGCGGGGGCAAACACCGGGGAGCTGTTTTTT
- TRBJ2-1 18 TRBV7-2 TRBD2 CASSLAPLAGGPNNEQFF TGTGCCAGCAGCTTAGCCCCACTAGCGGGAGGGCCGAACAATGAGCAGTTCTTC
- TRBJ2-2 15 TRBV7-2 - CASSLGPGNTGELFF TGTGCCAGCAGCTTAGGTCCCGGGAACACCGGGGAGCTGTTTTTT
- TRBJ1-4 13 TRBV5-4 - CASSLTGSEKLFF TGTGCCAGCAGCTTGACAGGGTCGGAAAAACTGTTTTTT
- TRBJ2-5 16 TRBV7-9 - CASSLGRGFGQETQYF TGTGCCAGCAGCTTAGGCAGGGGATTCGGGCAAGAGACCCAGTACTTC
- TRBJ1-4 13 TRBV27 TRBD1 CASSYQGDEKLFF TGTGCCAGCAGTTACCAGGGGGATGAAAAACTGTTTTTT
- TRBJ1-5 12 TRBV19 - CATGFTHQPQHF TGTGCCACGGGCTTTACTCATCAGCCCCAGCATTTT
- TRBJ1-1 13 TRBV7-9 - CASSLESPDEAFF TGTGCCAGCAGCTTAGAGTCCCCGGACGAAGCTTTCTTT
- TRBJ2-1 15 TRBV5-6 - CASTRAGRYGDEQFF TGTGCCAGCACCCGGGCCGGGCGCTATGGGGATGAGCAGTTCTTC
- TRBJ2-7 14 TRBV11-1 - CASSPLLRGYEQYF TGTGCCAGCAGCCCCCTGCTGCGCGGATACGAGCAGTACTTC
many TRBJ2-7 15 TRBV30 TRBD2 CAWSLGLAGGGEQYF TGTGCCTGGAGCCTGGGACTAGCGGGAGGGGGCGAGCAGTACTTC
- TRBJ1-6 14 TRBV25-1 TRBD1 CASNQGTVNSPLHF TGTGCCAGCAACCAAGGGACAGTTAATTCACCCCTCCACTTT
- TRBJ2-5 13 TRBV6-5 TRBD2 CASRLSPTSFQYF TGTGCCAGCAGACTATCCCCGACTAGCTTCCAGTACTTC
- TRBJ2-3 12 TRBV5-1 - CASSWVTDTQYF TGCGCCAGCAGCTGGGTCACAGATACGCAGTATTTT
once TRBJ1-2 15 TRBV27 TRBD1 CASSPGQGKNYGYTF TGTGCCAGCAGCCCCGGACAGGGTAAAAACTATGGCTACACCTTC
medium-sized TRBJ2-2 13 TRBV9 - CASSPAGTGELFF TGTGCCAGCAGCCCAGCCGGAACCGGGGAGCTGTTTTTT
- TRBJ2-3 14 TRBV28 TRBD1 CASTNLRGPDTQYF TGTGCCAGCACTAACCTCAGGGGGCCAGATACGCAGTATTTT
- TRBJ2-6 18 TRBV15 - CATSGDLSVTKSGNVLTF TGTGCCACCAGCGGAGATTTAAGTGTGACAAAGTCGGGCAACGTCCTGACTTTC
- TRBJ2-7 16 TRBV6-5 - CASSYSMGQGGYEQYF TGTGCCAGCAGTTACTCGATGGGGCAGGGTGGCTACGAGCAGTACTTC
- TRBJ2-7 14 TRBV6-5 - CASSYLGRAYEQYF TGTGCCAGCAGTTACTTGGGCAGAGCCTACGAGCAGTACTTC
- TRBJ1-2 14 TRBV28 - CASSPGGTPNGYTF TGTGCCAGCAGTCCCGGAGGCACACCGAATGGCTACACCTTC
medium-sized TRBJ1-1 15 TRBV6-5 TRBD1 CASSLNRGIDTEAFF TGTGCCAGCAGTTTGAACAGGGGGATAGACACTGAAGCTTTCTTT
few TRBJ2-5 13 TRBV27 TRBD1 CASSLEGAETQYF TGTGCCAGCAGTTTAGAGGGGGCGGAGACCCAGTACTTC
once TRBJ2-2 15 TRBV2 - CASSFRPVMNGELFF TGTGCCAGCAGTTTTAGACCAGTCATGAACGGGGAGCTGTTTTTT
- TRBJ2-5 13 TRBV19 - CASSILGGETQYF TGTGCCAGTAGTATACTAGGGGGGGAGACCCAGTACTTC